The 15 T cell receptor beta chains reported below all come from one sample, sequenced in a study of T cells in Graves' hyperthyroidism and ophthalmopathy. Amplification targeted TCR beta CDR3 regions from RNA transcripts. The HTBI primer set was used in a first-round RT-PCR of the TCR CDR3. One entry per CDR3 protein, called by TCRdb with MiXCR from the multiplex PCR reads. The repertoire holds under 400,000 distinct CDR3 sequences, with less than 20% as singletons. Sequencing used blood. These receptors originate from a woman aged 18-29 years with Graves' hyperthyroidism that later progressed to Graves' ophthalmopathy.

Notes on this clonotype: Because it lacks the conserved phenylalanine or tryptophan at the end, this CDR3 is likely a read error. The chain is built from TRBV7-9 and TRBJ2-7; TRBD1 matches at 11 bases. The CDR3 has 19 amino acids. The germline V gene has CDR1 SEHNR and CDR2 FQNEAQ (reference sequence). Unmatched junction bases numbered 15, after V lost 4 bases and J lost 1 base. In DNA form, the CDR3 reads TGTGCCAGCAGCTCCACCCGGACAGGGGGCGCGATCCGGTCCTACGAGCAGTACCTC. It is translated as CASSSTRTGGAIRSYEQYL.

This clonotype was counted ten times or more. The rearrangement uses TRBV20-1 and TRBJ1-5; TRBD1 is a possible D gene (5 bases). V was shortened by 3 bases and J by 7 bases, with 16 bases between the two germline ends. CDR3 length equals 14 residues. CDR1 and CDR2 (germline): DFQATT, SNEGSKA (reference sequence). The CDR3 nucleotides are TGCAGTGCTAGCGATTCCAGGGAGCCACAGCCCCAGCATTTT. Its protein is CSASDSREPQPQHF.

There are many counts of this clonotype. This rearrangement joins TRBV28 to TRBJ2-3; TRBD2 matches 8 bases. Germline-derived CDR1 and CDR2 are MDHEN and SYDVKM. The trim removed 4 bases at V and 4 bases at J, leaving 13 bases unmatched. The CDR3 consists of 17 residues. CDR3 amino acids: CASSSPAKLAGSDTQYF. As DNA, the CDR3 is TGTGCCAGCAGTTCACCCGCCAAGCTAGCGGGCTCAGATACGCAGTATTTT.

CDR3 in DNA: TGTGCCAGCGCGACTAGCGGGAGGAGGAATGAGCAGTTCTTC. Encoded protein: CASATSGRRNEQFF. V usage is TRBV7-2 and J usage is TRBJ2-1; 13 bases align to TRBD2. V gave up 8 bases and J gave up 7 bases; unmatched junction bases: 5. CDR1 is SGHTA and CDR2 is FQGNSA in the germline V gene. CDR3 length: 14 residues.

The chain uses TRBV28 and TRBJ2-5; the D is unclear. Germline assignment: CDR1 MDHEN and CDR2 SYDVKM. Trimming stripped 6 bases from V and 5 bases from J, with 10 bases between. The CDR3 covers 12 residues. The CDR3 loop reads CASSLLWETQYF. The DNA for the CDR3 is TGTGCCAGCAGCCTCTTGTGGGAGACCCAGTACTTC.

The V gene is TRBV28, the J gene TRBJ2-2; a possible D gene is TRBD2 (6 bases). The CDR3 consists of 16 residues. Deletions cut 0 bases from V and 0 bases from J, with 8 bases between. Germline V lookup: CDR1 MDHEN, CDR2 SYDVKM. In DNA form, the CDR3 reads TGTGCCAGCAGTTTATGGGGGGGAACGAACACCGGGGAGCTGTTTTTT. It is translated as CASSLWGGTNTGELFF.

The table lists this clonotype with many counts. The chain is built from TRBV7-2 and TRBJ2-5; no firm D call. Germline V gene data show CDR1 as SGHTA and CDR2 as FQGNSA. CDR3 size: 12 residues. V was trimmed by 5 bases and J by 5 bases, leaving 9 bases between them. The CDR3: CASSPGSETQYF. The CDR3 DNA is TGTGCCAGCAGCCCGGGTAGTGAGACCCAGTACTTC.

This clonotype has a count of ten or more. This sequence joins TRBV24-1 and TRBJ2-3; 8 bases agree with TRBD2. Germline loops: CDR1 KGHDR, CDR2 SFDVKD. The CDR3 length is 14 residues. The V segment lost 9 bases and the J segment 1 base; nucleotides outside the gene matches: 5. The CDR3 region is CATSREGGTDTQYF. The CDR3 DNA follows: TGTGCCACCTCCCGGGAGGGCGGCACAGATACGCAGTATTTT.

This clonotype showed up just a few times. The genes are TRBV19 and TRBJ1-5; 9 bases map to TRBD1. CDR3 length: 16 amino acids. CDR1 is LNHDA, CDR2 SQIVND, per germline (reference sequence). V lost 7 bases to trimming and J lost 4 bases; unmatched junction nucleotides: 11. The CDR3 here is CASTKVTGGPNQPQHF. CDR3 DNA sequence: TGTGCCAGTACCAAGGTGACAGGGGGACCAAATCAGCCCCAGCATTTT.

The sample holds a few counts of this clonotype. This sequence joins TRBV5-1 and TRBJ2-7; D unclear. The CDR3 spans 16 residues. Germline V CDR1 and CDR2: SGHRS, YFSETQ. V gave up 7 bases and J gave up 0 bases, with 20 bases separating them. This CDR3 is CASRVMAQAGSYEQYF. The CDR3 DNA reads as TGCGCCAGCCGGGTGATGGCTCAAGCCGGCTCCTACGAGCAGTACTTC.

Ten or more counts support this clonotype. The chain couples TRBV2 to TRBJ1-2, with no clear D. V dropped 4 bases and J dropped 6 bases, with 12 bases sitting between them. Germline V gives CDR1 SNHLY, CDR2 FYNNEI. The CDR3 totals 13 residues. The CDR3 region has the DNA TGTGCCAGCAGTGGGTATTTATCACATGGCTACACCTTC. Protein sequence: CASSGYLSHGYTF.

This clonotype was detected many times. The CDR3 sequence is CATSRESAQERGNEQFF. CDR3 nucleotides: TGTGCCACCAGCAGAGAGTCAGCCCAGGAAAGGGGTAATGAGCAGTTCTTC. The chain combines TRBV15 with TRBJ2-1, with D perhaps TRBD1 (5 bases). The CDR3 is 17 amino acids. Germline CDR1 LNHNV, CDR2 YYDKDF (reference sequence). V was cut by 0 bases and J by 7 bases, with 19 bases left in between.

This clonotype appeared once. The rearrangement links TRBV19 to TRBJ1-6; D remains unclear. Between the trimmed V and J ends, which lost 1 base and 9 bases, there was a span of 10 bases. The CDR3 spans 14 residues. CDR1 and CDR2 (germline): LNHDA, SQIVND (reference sequence). CDR3 bases: TGTGCCAGTAGTATAGGGGCGGGTTCTTCACCCCTCCACTTT. It is translated as CASSIGAGSSPLHF.

Only a few counts were recorded for this clonotype. V is TRBV6-1 and J is TRBJ2-5, with 12 bases matching TRBD2. The J segment lost 5 bases and the V segment lost 5 bases, leaving 6 bases of the junction unmatched. In germline, CDR1 is MNHNS, CDR2 SASEGT. The CDR3 contains 15 residues. CDR3 nucleotide sequence: TGTGCCAGCAGTTCCCGGACTAGCGGGAAGGAGACCCAGTACTTC. Translation gives CASSSRTSGKETQYF.

Of note for this clonotype: The conserved closing phenylalanine or tryptophan is absent in this CDR3, likely reflecting a read error. The J gene is TRBJ2-5, the V gene TRBV27; D gene uncertain. Trimming cost V 5 bases and J 1 base, with 8 bases left between them. This CDR3 is 13 amino acids long. The V gene's germline CDR1 is MNHEY and CDR2 SMNVEV (reference sequence). The CDR3, as DNA: TGTGCCAGCAGTCTATACTCCCAAGAGACCCAGTACTCC. This sequence encodes CASSLYSQETQYS.